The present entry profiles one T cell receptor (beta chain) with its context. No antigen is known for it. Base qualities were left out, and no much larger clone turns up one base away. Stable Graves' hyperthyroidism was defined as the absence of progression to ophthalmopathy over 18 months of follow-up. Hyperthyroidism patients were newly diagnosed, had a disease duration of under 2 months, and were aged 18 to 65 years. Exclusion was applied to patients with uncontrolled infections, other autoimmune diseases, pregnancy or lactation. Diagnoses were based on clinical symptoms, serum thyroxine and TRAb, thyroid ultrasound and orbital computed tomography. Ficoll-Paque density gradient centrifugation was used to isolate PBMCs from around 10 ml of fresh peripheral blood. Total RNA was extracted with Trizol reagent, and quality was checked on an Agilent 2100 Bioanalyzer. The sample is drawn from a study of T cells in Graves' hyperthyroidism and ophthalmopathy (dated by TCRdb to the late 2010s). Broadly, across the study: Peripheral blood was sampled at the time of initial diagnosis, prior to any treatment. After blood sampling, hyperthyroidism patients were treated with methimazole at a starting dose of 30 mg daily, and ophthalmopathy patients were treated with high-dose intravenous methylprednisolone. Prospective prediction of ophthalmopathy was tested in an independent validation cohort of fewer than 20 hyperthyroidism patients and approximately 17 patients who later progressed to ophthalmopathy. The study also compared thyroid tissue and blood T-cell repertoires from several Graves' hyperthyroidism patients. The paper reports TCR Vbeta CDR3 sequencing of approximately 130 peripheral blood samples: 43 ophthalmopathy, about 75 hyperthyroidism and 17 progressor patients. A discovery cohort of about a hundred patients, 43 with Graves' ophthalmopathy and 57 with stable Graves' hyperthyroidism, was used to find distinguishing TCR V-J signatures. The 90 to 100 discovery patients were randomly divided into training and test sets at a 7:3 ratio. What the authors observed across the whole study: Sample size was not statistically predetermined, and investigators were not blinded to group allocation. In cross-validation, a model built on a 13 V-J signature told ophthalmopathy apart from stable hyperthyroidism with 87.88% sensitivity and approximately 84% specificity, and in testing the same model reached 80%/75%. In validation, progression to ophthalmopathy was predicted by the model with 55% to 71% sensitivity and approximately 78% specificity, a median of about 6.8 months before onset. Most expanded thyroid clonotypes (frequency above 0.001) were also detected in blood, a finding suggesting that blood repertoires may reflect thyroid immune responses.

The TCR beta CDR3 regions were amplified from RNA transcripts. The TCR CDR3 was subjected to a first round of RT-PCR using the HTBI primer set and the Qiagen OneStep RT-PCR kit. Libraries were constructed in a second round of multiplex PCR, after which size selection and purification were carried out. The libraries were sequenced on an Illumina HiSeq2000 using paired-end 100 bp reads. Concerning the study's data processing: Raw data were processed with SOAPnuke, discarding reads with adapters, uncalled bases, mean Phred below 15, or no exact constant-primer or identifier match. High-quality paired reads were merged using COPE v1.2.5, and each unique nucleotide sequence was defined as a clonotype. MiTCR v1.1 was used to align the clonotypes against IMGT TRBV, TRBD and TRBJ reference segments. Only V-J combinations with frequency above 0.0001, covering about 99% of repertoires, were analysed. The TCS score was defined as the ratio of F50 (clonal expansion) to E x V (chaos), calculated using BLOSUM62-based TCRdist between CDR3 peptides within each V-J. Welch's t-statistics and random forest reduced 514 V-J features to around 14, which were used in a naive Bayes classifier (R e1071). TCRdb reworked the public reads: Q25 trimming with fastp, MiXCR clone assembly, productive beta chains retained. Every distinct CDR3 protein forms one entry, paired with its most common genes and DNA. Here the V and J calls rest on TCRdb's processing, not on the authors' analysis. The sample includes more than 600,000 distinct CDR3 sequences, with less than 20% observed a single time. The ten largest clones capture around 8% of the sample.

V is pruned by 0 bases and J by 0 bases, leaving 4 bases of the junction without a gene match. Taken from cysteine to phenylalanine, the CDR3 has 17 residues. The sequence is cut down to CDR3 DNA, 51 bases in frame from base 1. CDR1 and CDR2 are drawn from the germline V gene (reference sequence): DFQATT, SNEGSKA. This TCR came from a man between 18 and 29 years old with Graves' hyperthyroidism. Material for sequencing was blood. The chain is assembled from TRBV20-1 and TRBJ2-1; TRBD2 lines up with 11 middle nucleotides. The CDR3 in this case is CSARDYTSGSSYNEQFF. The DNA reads TGCAGTGCTAGAGATTATACTAGCGGGAGCTCCTACAATGAGCAGTTCTTC.